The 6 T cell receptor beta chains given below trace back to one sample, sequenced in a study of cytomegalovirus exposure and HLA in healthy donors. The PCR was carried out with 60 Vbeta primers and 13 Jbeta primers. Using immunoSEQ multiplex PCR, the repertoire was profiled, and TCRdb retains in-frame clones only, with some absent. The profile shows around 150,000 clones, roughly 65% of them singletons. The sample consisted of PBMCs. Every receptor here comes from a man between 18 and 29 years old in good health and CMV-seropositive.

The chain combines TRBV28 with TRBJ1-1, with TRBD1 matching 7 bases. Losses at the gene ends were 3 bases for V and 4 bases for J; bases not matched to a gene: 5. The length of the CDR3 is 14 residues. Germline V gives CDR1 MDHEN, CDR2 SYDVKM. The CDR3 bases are TGTGCCAGCAGTTTGGAGGGGGCGTCCACTGAAGCTTTCTTT. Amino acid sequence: CASSLEGASTEAFF.

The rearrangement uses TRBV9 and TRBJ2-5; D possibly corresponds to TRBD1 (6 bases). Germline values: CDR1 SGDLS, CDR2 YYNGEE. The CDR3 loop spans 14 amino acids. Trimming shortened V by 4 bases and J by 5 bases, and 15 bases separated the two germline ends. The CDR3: CASSPRGTWETQYF. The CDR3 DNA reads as TGTGCCAGCAGCCCCCGAGGGACATGGGAGACCCAGTACTTC.

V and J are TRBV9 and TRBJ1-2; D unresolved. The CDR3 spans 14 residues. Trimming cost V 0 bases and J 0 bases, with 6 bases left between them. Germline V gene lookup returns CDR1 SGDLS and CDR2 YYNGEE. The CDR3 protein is CASSVAGANYGYTF. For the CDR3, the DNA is TGTGCCAGCAGCGTAGCCGGAGCTAACTATGGCTACACCTTC. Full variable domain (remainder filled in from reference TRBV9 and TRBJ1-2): DSGVTQTPKHLITATGQRVTLRCSPRSGDLSVYWYQQSLDQGLQFLIQYYNGEERAKGNILERFSAQQFPDLHSELNLSSLELGDSALYFCASSVAGANYGYTFGSGTRLTVV.

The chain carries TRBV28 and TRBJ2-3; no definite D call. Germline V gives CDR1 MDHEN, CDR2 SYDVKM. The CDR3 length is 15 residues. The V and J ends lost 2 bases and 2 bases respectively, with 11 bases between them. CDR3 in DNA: TGTGCCAGCAGTTTAAACCCCGTGGCCACAGATACGCAGTATTTT. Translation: CASSLNPVATDTQYF.

Here the CDR3 reads CASFRAGQPQHF. CDR3 DNA sequence: TGTGCCAGCTTCCGGGCAGGGCAGCCCCAGCATTTT. V gene TRBV28 combines with J gene TRBJ1-5, with D possibly matching TRBD1 (5 bases). There are 12 residues in the CDR3. CDR1 and CDR2 (germline): MDHEN, SYDVKM. V lost 8 bases, J lost 7 bases, and 12 bases lay in between.

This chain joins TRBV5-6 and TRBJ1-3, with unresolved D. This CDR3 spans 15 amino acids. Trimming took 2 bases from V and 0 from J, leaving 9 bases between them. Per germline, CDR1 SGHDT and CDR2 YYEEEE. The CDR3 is CASSFDISSGNTIYF. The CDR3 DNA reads TGTGCCAGCAGCTTTGACATAAGCTCTGGAAACACCATATATTTT. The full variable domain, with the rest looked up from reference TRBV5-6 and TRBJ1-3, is DAGVTQSPTHLIKTRGQQVTLRCSPKSGHDTVSWYQQALGQGPQFIFQYYEEEERQRGNFPDRFSGHQFPNYSSELNVNALLLGDSALYLCASSFDISSGNTIYFGEGSWLTVV.